Described below is a single T cell receptor (beta chain) sequence and its context. A read error may account for a junction end that differs from germline. There are 16 residues in the CDR3. Germline V lookup: CDR1 SGHAT, CDR2 FQNNGV. Assay used: immunoSEQ multiplex PCR; TCRdb lists only in-frame clones, some missing. The repertoire holds 85,000 to 110,000 clones, with about 87% as singletons. These data belong to a study of blood T cell repertoires in COVID-19. The wider study: Collection of acute and convalescent COVID-19 samples took place in the United States, Italy and Spain.

The chain couples TRBV11-2 to TRBJ2-5, with TRBD2 matching 10 bases. The sample taken for sequencing was peripheral blood. The clonotype originates from a human donor in a cohort sampled during active or convalescent COVID-19. The CDR3 spells CASSLGTSAYQETQYF. The CDR3 DNA reads as TGTGCCAGCAGTTTAGGGACTAGCGCGTACCAAGAGACCCAGTACTTC.